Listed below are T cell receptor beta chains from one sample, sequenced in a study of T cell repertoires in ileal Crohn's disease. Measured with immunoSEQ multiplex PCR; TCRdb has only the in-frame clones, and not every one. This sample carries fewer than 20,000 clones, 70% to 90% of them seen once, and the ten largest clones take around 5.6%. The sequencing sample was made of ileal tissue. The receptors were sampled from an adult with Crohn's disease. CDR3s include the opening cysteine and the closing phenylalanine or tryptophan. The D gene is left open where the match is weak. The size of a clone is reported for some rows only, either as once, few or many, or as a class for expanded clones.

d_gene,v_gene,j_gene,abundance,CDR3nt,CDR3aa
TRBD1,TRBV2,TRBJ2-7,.,TGTGCCAGCAGTAGGGACAGGGACGAGCAGTACTTC,CASSRDRDEQYF
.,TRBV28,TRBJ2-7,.,TGTGCCAGCCACGTGGGGGGAACCTACGAGCAGTACTTC,CASHVGGTYEQYF
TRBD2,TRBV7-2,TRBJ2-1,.,TGTGCCAGCAGCCGCGAGGGACTAAACGGCAATGAGCAGTTCTTC,CASSREGLNGNEQFF
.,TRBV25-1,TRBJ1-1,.,TGTGCCAGCAGTTACTTTAAATGGGGAGCTACGAACACTGAAGCTTTCTTT,CASSYFKWGATNTEAFF
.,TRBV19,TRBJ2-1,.,TGTGCCAGTAGCCTAAGCCGGGAAAATGAGCAGTTCTTC,CASSLSRENEQFF
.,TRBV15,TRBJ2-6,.,TGTGCCACCACCACAGGGACCGGGGCCAACGTCCTGACTTTC,CATTTGTGANVLTF
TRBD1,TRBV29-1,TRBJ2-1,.,TGCAGCGTTGCTTGGTCAGGGGGTGTCAATGAGCAGTTCTTC,CSVAWSGGVNEQFF
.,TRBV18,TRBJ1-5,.,TGTGCCAGCTCACCCGTTCGTCAGGATATGGGTCAGCCCCAGCATTTT,CASSPVRQDMGQPQHF
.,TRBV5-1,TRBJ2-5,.,TGCGCCAGCAGCTTTGACCGGAGGGGAGAGACCCAGTACTTC,CASSFDRRGETQYF
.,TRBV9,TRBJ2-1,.,TGTGCCAGCAGCCCCCGCCGGGAGGGGGCGACTGAGCAGTTCTTC,CASSPRREGATEQFF
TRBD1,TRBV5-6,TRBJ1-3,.,TGTGCCAGCAGCCGGCTGACAGGGATGGAAGGAAACACCATATATTTT,CASSRLTGMEGNTIYF
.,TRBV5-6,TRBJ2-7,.,TGTGCCAGCAGCTTGGACTACTCCTACGAGCAGTACTTC,CASSLDYSYEQYF
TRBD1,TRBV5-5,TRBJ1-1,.,TGTGCCAGCAGCTCACAGGGGGTAATTCCTGAAGCTTTCTTT,CASSSQGVIPEAFF
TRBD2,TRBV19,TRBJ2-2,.,TGTGCCAGTAGTATAGATTCCGCCCGGACTAGCGGTACCGGGGAGCTGTTTTTT,CASSIDSARTSGTGELFF
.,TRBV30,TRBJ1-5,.,TGTGCCTGGAGTGAGAGGGGGAGGGGGGGGAATCAGCCCCAGCATTTT,CAWSERGRGGNQPQHF
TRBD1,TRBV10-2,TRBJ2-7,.,TGCGCCAGCAGCCTACAGGGGGCGCGCAACGAGCAGTACTTC,CASSLQGARNEQYF
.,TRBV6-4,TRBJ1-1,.,TGTGCCAGCAGTGACTCGACGAGGAAAAGCACTGAAGCTTTCTTT,CASSDSTRKSTEAFF
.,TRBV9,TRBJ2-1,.,TGTGCCAGCAGCGTAGCGGAGGTTTACAATGAGCAGTTCTTC,CASSVAEVYNEQFF
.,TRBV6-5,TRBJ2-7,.,TGTGCCAGCAGTTACTCGATTGGCAGAACCTACGAGCAGTACTTC,CASSYSIGRTYEQYF
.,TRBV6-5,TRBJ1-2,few,TGTGCCAGCGTAAGGGGGAAAAACTCTGGCTACACCTTC,CASVRGKNSGYTF
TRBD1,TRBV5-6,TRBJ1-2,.,TGTGCCAGCAGGCCTGGGACAGACCCCAGGGGGGACTATGGCTACACCTTC,CASRPGTDPRGDYGYTF
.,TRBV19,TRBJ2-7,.,TGTGCCAGTAGTATAAGTGGACAGCTCTACGAGCAGTACTTC,CASSISGQLYEQYF
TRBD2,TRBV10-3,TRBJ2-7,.,TGTGCCATCAGATCCGGGACTAGCGGTTTAACCGGCTCCGAGCAGTACTTC,CAIRSGTSGLTGSEQYF
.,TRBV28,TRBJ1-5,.,TGTGCCAGCAGTTTCGTCAGCAATCAGCCCCAGCATTTT,CASSFVSNQPQHF
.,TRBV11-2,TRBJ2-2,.,TGTGCCAGCAGCCCCCGGGTGGGGGGTCGGAACACCGGGGAGCTGTTTTTT,CASSPRVGGRNTGELFF
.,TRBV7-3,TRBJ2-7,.,TGTGCCAGCAGCTTAACGAGAGGACAGAGCGAGCAGTACTTC,CASSLTRGQSEQYF
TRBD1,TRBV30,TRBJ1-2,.,TGTGCCTCCGCAGGGGGTGCACGGGGCTACACCTTC,CASAGGARGYTF
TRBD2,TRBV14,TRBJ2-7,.,TGTGCCAGCAGCCGAGCGGGACTAGCGGTAAGCTACGAGCAGTACTTC,CASSRAGLAVSYEQYF
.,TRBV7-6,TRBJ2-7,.,TGTGCCAGCAGACTAAACCGGGGGAAGGGAAACGAGCAGTACTTC,CASRLNRGKGNEQYF
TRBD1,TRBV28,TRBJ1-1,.,TGTGCCAGCAGTTTGCGGCAGGGGGCGAGGGTAGCTTTCTTT,CASSLRQGARVAFF
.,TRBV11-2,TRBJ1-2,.,TGTGCCAGCAGTTTGATCGTTGAAGGGGCAAACCATGGCTACACCTTC,CASSLIVEGANHGYTF
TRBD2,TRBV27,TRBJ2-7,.,TGTGCCAGCAGTTTCCGTGCAGGGAGGGCGTCTCGCGAGCAGTACTTC,CASSFRAGRASREQYF
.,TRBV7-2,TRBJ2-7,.,TGTGCCAGCAGCTTCAGAGACTTACACGAGCAGTACTTC,CASSFRDLHEQYF
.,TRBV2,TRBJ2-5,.,TGTGCCAGCACCCCTGACCAGGGTCGTCAAGAGACCCAGTACTTC,CASTPDQGRQETQYF
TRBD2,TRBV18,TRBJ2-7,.,TGTGCCAGCTCACCAGGGACTAGCGGGAGGGCCCGCGAGCAGTACTTC,CASSPGTSGRAREQYF
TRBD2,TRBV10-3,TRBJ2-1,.,TGTGCCATCACTTCAAGCGGGAAGCAGTTCTTC,CAITSSGKQFF
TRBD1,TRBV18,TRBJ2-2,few,TGTGCCAGCTCACCACCGGCTTATGGACAGGGTGCCGGGGAGCTGTTTTTT,CASSPPAYGQGAGELFF
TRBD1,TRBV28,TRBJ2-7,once,TGTGCCAGCAGTCCCTTCGGGACAGCCTACTCCTACGAGCAGTACTTC,CASSPFGTAYSYEQYF
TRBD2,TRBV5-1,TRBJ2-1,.,TGCGCCAGCAGCTTGGGCGGGGGGACCTACAATGAGCAGTTCTTC,CASSLGGGTYNEQFF
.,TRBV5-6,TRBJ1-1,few,TGTGCCAGCAGCAGACAGATCGACACTGAAGCTTTCTTT,CASSRQIDTEAFF